This T cell receptor (beta chain) derives from a study of cytomegalovirus exposure and HLA in healthy donors. PCR amplification relied on 60 Vbeta primers (plus 13 Jbeta primers). TCRdb keeps only in-frame clones here, not all; method: immunoSEQ multiplex PCR. Here the sample spans some 150,000 clones, 78% being singletons. Germline values: CDR1 ENHRY, CDR2 SYGVKD. The CDR3 runs to 16 residues. V dropped 0 bases and J dropped 2 bases, with 13 bases sitting between them. This sequence was found in a male donor in good health and CMV-seronegative. The rearrangement links TRBV10-3 to TRBJ1-1, with a tentative D call TRBD1 (6 bases). The specimen was PBMCs. The CDR3 here is CAISESTGGGNTEAFF. CDR3 sequence (DNA): TGTGCCATCAGTGAGTCGACGGGGGGCGGTAACACTGAAGCTTTCTTT.